This T cell receptor (beta chain) originates from a study of T cells expressing NK-cell markers. Study-wide context: Sorted CD3+CD56+NKG2C+, CD3+CD56+NKG2C- and CD3+CD56-NKG2C+ T-cell subsets were beta-chain profiled.

The CDR3 is made up of 16 amino acids. CDR1 SGDLS and CDR2 YYNGEE come from the germline V gene. Points on this clonotype: Its antigen is still unknown.

With the 5' RACE reads reprocessed, TCRdb shows one record per CDR3 protein and no DNA. The table lists some 410,000 distinct CDR3 sequences. General study points: Topping the CD3+CD56-NKG2C+ fraction as well were these clonotypes, in several donors.

The chain recombines TRBV9 with TRBJ2-1; TCRdb selects TRBD2, and the lack of DNA leaves this call unchecked. The receptor comes from a woman between 18 and 70 years old in good health. The sequenced sample consisted of blood T cells: a sorted CD56 or NKG2C T cell subset, CD4+ or CD8+ T cells, or bulk PBMC T cells (not recorded which). The CDR3 loop reads CASSPYLAGSVNEQFF. Filled out from reference TRBV9 and TRBJ2-1, the complete variable domain reads DSGVTQTPKHLITATGQRVTLRCSPRSGDLSVYWYQQSLDQGLQFLIQYYNGEERAKGNILERFSAQQFPDLHSELNLSSLELGDSALYFCASSPYLAGSVNEQFFGPGTRLTVL.